The clone carrying this TCR beta chain came up many times. TCRbeta libraries were built with three rounds of nested PCR, modified from ARM-PCR. Via MiXCR, TCRdb re-called the multiplex PCR reads, giving one row per CDR3 protein. The sample yields 60,000 to 85,000 distinct CDR3 sequences, roughly 80% seen once. Germline V gene lookup returns CDR1 DFQATT and CDR2 SNEGSKA (reference sequence). This CDR3 spans 14 amino acids. V lost 2 bases, J lost 0 bases, and 9 bases lay in between. No cell sorting was done before RNA was extracted from the tissue. This entry is derived from a study of tumor and adjacent non-tumor tissue in lung cancer.

The source material was lung tumor tissue. This chain joins TRBV20-1 and TRBJ2-3; D remains ambiguous. The TCR originated in a woman between 50 and 59 years old with non-small cell lung cancer. The DNA for the CDR3 is TGCAGTGCTAGAATTCAGACTAGCACAGATACGCAGTATTTT. It specifies CSARIQTSTDTQYF.